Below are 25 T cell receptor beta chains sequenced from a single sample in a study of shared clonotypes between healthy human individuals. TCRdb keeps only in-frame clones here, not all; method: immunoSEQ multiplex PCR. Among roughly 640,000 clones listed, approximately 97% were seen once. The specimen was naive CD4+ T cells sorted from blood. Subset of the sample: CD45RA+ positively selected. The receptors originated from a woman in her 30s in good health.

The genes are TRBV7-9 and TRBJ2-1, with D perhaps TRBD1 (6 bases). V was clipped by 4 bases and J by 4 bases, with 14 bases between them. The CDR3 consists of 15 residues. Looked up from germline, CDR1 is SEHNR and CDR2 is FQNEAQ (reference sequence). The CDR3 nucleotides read TGTGCCAGCAGCTCTAACAGGGCCAGTTACAATGAGCAGTTCTTC. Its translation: CASSSNRASYNEQFF.

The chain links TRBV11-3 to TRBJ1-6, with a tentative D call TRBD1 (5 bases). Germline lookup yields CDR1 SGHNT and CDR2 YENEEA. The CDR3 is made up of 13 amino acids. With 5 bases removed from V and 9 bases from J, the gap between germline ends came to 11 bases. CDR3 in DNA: TGTGCCAGCAGCCGTATTACAGGTTCACCCCTCCACTTT. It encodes CASSRITGSPLHF.

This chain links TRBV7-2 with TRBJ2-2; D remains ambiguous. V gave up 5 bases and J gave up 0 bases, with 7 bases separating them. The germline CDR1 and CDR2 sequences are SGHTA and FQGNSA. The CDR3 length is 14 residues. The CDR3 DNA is TGTGCCAGCAGCATGACGGCGAACACCGGGGAGCTGTTTTTT. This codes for CASSMTANTGELFF.

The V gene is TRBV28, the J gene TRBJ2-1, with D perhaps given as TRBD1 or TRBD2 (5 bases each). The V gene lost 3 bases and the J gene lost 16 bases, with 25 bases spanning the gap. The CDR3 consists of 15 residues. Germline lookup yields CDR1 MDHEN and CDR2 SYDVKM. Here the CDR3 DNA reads TGTGCCAGCAGTTTGTCGTCAACCGGGGACCTAGAGAGTTTCTTC. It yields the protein CASSLSSTGDLESFF.

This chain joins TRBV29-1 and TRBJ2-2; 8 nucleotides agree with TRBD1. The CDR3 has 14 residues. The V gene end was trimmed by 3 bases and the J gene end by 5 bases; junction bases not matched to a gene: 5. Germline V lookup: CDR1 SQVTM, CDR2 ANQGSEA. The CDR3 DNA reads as TGCAGCGTTGACGCGACAGGGGCTACCGGGGAGCTGTTTTTT. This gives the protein CSVDATGATGELFF.

CDR3 region: CASSLKPYSFGRDTQYF. For the CDR3, the DNA is TGTGCCAGCAGTTTAAAGCCGTACTCATTCGGTAGAGATACGCAGTATTTT. V and J are TRBV27 and TRBJ2-3; D is uncertain. This CDR3 spans 17 amino acids. The germline V gene has CDR1 MNHEY and CDR2 SMNVEV (reference sequence). V was pared by 2 bases and J by 5 bases, with 20 bases between.

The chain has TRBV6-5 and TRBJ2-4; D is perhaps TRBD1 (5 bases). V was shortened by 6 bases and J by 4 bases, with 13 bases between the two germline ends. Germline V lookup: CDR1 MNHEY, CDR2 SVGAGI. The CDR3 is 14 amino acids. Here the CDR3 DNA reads TGTGCCAGCAGCCCAGCAGGGTGGAAAAACATTCAGTACTTC. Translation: CASSPAGWKNIQYF.

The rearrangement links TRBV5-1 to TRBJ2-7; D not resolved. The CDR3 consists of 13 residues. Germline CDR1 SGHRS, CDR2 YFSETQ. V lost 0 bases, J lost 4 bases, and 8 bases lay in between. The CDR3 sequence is CASSLGKNYEQYF. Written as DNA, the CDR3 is TGCGCCAGCAGCTTGGGCAAGAATTACGAGCAGTACTTC.

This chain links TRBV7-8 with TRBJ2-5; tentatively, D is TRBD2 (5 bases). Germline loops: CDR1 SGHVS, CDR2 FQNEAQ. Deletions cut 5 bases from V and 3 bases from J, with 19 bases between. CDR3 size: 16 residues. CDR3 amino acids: CASSPGRADAKETQYF. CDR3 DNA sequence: TGTGCCAGCAGCCCGGGGAGAGCGGATGCTAAAGAGACCCAGTACTTC.

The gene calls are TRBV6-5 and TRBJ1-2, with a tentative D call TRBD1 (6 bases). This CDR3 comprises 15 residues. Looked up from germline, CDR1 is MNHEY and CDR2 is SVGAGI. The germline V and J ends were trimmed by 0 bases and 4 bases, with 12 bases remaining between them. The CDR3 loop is CASSYSDRSGYGYTF. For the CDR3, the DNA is TGTGCCAGCAGTTACTCTGACAGGAGTGGCTATGGCTACACCTTC.

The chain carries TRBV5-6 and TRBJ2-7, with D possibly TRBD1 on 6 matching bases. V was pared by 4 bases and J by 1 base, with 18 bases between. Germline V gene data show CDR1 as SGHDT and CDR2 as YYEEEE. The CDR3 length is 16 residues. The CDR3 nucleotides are TGTGCCAGCAGCCGTGGGGGCTCACCACTATCCTACGAGCAGTACTTC. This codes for CASSRGGSPLSYEQYF.

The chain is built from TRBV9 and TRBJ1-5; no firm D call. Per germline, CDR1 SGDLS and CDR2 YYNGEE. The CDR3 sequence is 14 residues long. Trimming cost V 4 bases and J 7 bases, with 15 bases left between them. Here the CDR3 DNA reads TGTGCCAGCAGCCTGATTGGGGAGTACCAGCCCCAGCATTTT. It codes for CASSLIGEYQPQHF.

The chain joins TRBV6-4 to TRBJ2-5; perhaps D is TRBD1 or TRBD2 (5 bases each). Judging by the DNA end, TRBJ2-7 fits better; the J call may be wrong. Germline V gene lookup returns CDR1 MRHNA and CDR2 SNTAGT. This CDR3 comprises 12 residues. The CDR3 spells CASNTGADEQYF. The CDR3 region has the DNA TGTGCCAGCAACACCGGGGCTGACGAGCAGTACTTC.

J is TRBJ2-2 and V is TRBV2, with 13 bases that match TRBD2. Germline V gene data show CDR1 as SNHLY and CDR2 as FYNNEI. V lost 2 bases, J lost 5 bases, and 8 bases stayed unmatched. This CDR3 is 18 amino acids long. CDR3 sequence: CASSEYRTSGSRTGELFF. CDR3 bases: TGTGCCAGCAGTGAATATAGGACTAGCGGGAGTCGTACCGGGGAGCTGTTTTTT.

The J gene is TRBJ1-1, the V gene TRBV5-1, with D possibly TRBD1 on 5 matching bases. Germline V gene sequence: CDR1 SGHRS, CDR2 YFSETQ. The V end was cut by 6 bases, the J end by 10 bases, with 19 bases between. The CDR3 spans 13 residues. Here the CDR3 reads CASTNLGETGAFF. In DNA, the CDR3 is TGCGCCAGCACTAATCTAGGGGAAACGGGAGCTTTCTTT.

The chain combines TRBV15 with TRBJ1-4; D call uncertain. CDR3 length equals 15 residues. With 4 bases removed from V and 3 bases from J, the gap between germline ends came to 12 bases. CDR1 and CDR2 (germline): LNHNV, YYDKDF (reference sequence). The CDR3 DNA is TGTGCCACCAGCAACATACGGGAGGCTAATGAAAAACTGTTTTTT. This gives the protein CATSNIREANEKLFF. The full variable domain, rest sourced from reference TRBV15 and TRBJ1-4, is DAMVIQNPRYQVTQFGKPVTLSCSQTLNHNVMYWYQQKSSQAPKLLFHYYDKDFNNEADTPDNFQSRRPNTSFCFLDIRSPGLGDTAMYLCATSNIREANEKLFFGSGTQLSVL.

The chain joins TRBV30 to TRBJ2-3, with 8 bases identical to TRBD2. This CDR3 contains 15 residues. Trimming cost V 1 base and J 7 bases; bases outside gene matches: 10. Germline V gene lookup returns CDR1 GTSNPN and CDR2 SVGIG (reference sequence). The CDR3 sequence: CAWSGRAGAANTQYF. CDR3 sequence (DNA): TGTGCCTGGAGTGGAAGAGCGGGAGCCGCAAATACGCAGTATTTT.

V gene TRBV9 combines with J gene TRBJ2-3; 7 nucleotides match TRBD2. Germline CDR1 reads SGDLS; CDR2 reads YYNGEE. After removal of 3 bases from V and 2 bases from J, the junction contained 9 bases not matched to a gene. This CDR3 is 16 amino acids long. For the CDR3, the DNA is TGTGCCAGCAGCGGACGGGCGGGAGAGTTCACAGATACGCAGTATTTT. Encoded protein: CASSGRAGEFTDTQYF.

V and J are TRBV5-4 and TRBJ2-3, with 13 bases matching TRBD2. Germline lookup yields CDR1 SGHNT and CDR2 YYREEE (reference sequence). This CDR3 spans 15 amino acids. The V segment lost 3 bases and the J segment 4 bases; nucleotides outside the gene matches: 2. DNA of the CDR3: TGTGCCAGCAGCTCGGGACTAGCGGGACCAGATACGCAGTATTTT. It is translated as CASSSGLAGPDTQYF.

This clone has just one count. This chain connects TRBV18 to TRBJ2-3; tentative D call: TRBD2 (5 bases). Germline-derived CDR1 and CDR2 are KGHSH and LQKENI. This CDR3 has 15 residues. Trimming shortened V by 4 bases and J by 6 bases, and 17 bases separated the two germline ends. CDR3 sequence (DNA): TGTGCCAGCTCACGGGTGGCGGAGGTTTTGGATACGCAGTATTTT. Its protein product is CASSRVAEVLDTQYF. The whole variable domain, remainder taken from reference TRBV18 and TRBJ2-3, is NAGVMQNPRHLVRRRGQEARLRCSPMKGHSHVYWYRQLPEEGLKFMVYLQKENIIDESGMPKERFSAEFPKEGPSILRIQQVVRGDSAAYFCASSRVAEVLDTQYFGPGTRLTVL.

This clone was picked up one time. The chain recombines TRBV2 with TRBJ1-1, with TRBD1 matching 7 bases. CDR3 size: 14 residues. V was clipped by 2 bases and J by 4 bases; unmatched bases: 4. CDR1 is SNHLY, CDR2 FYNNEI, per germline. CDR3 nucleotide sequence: TGTGCCAGCAGTGAACGACAGGGCGGCACTGAAGCTTTCTTT. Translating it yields CASSERQGGTEAFF.

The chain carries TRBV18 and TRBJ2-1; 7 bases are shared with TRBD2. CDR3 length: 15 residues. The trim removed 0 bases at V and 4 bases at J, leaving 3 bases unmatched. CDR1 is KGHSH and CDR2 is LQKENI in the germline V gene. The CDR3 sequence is CASSPPSGTYNEQFF. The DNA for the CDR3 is TGTGCCAGCTCACCACCGAGCGGGACTTACAATGAGCAGTTCTTC. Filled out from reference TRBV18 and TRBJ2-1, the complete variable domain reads NAGVMQNPRHLVRRRGQEARLRCSPMKGHSHVYWYRQLPEEGLKFMVYLQKENIIDESGMPKERFSAEFPKEGPSILRIQQVVRGDSAAYFCASSPPSGTYNEQFFGPGTRLTVL.

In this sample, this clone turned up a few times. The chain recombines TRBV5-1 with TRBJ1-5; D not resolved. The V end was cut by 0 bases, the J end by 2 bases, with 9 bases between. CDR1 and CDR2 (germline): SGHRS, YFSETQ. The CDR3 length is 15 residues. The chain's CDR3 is CASSLEGGGNQPQHF. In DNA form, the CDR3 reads TGCGCCAGCAGCTTGGAGGGTGGCGGCAATCAGCCCCAGCATTTT.

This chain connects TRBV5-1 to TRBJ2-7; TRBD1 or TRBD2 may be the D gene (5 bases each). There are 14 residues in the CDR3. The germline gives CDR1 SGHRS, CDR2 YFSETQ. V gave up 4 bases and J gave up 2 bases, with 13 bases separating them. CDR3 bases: TGCGCCAGCAGCCCCCAGACAGCGGCCTACGAGCAGTACTTC. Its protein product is CASSPQTAAYEQYF. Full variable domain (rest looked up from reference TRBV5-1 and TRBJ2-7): KAGVTQTPRYLIKTRGQQVTLSCSPISGHRSVSWYQQTPGQGLQFLFEYFSETQRNKGNFPGRFSGRQFSNSRSEMNVSTLELGDSALYLCASSPQTAAYEQYFGPGTRLTVT.

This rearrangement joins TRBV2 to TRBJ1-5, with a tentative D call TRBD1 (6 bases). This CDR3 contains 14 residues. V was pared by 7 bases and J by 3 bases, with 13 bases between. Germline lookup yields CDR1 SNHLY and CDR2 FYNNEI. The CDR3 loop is CASMGRGNNQPQHF. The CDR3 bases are TGTGCCAGCATGGGGAGGGGGAACAATCAGCCCCAGCATTTT.